The text below deals with one T cell receptor (beta chain). Germline V gene lookup returns CDR1 SEHNR and CDR2 FQNEAQ (reference sequence). The CDR3 is made up of 14 amino acids. Trimming pared 2 bases from V and 9 bases from J, leaving 11 bases between. This entry belongs to a study of somatic mutations in cytotoxic T cells in rheumatoid arthritis. The assay was immunoSEQ multiplex PCR, and TCRdb's table has in-frame clones only and misses some. The sample carries 25,000 to 30,000 clones, about 88% recorded once. The chain employs TRBV7-9 and TRBJ1-6, with D maybe TRBD1 (5 bases). The clonotype was recovered from an adult with rheumatoid arthritis. The sequenced sample was CD8+ T cells sorted from blood. For the CDR3, the DNA is TGTGCCAGCAGCTTAACAGGAGACCTTTCACCCCTCCACTTT. This sequence encodes CASSLTGDLSPLHF.